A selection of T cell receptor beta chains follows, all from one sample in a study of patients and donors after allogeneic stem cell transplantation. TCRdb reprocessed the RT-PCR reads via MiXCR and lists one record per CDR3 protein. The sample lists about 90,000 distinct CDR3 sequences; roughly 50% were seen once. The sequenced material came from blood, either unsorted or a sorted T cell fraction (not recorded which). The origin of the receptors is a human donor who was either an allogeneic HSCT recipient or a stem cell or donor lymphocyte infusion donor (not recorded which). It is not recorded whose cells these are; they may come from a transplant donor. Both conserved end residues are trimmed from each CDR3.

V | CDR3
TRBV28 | ASSLGDKALDYGYT
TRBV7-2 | ASSLEGAQPQH
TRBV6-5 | ASSYSSRTQNSPLH
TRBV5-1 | ASSPEQGWGTEAF
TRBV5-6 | ASYRGQTEAF
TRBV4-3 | ASSQDHPRNEQGGNTIY
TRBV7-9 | ASSLNTEAF
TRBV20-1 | SARAGANEKLF
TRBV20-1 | SARNPGRNSPLH
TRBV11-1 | ASSLNKAGRSYEQY
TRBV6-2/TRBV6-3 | ASSYSIIDRGSGELF
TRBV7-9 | ASSANPGQGAYEQY
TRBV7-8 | ASSLAATGRFGTIY
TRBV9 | ASSRGQDRNQPQH
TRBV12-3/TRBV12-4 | ASESDSLFSGNTIY
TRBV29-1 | SVERDRGTEAF
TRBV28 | ASCKGDRDNRPQH
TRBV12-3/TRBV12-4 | ASSWDILNTEAF
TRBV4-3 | ASSQEAQVTGEKLF
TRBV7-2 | ASSPWTGNTEAF
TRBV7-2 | ASSKDSQPQH
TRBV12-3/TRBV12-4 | ASGDLTANSNQPQH
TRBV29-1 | SVEESGLADYNEQF
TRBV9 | ASSVGPVNTEAF
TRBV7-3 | ASSLGHHEPYGYT
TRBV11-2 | ASSSGAVFGYT
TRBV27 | ASSWRWERDNSPLH
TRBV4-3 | ASSHGTGASNQPQH
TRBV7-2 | ASSAYNYGYT
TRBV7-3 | ASSLNHNSPLH
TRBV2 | ASTGHF
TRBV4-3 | ASSQDPTRSEAF
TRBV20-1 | SARDLPAGDYGYT
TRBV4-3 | ASSQFFPGEFRALH
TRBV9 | ASSVDGRKAEAF
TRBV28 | ASLSGFNYGYT
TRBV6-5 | ASSWTGEGEAF
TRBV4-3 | ASSQDGGTNYGYT
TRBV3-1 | ASSRRDSILQETQY
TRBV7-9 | ASSLGSRRVTF
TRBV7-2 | ASSSDGAISNQPQH
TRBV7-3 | ASSTGQGDAF
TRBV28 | ASSLGLVEAF
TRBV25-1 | ASSGAQGVVGYGYT
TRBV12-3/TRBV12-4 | ASSLPGSEDYEKLF